This T cell receptor beta chain was captured by sequencing in a study of monozygotic twins with inflammatory bowel disease. Skipping T cell sorting, the study isolated total RNA directly from whole blood. Germline V CDR1 and CDR2: SGHRS, YFSETQ. There are 15 residues in the CDR3. Researchers ran eight separate cDNA reactions for each sample. UMIs that included a 6-nucleotide sample barcode were added by template switching, which took place during cDNA synthesis. After re-calling the 5' RACE reads, TCRdb lists one entry per CDR3 protein, DNA absent. This sample lists about 380,000 distinct CDR3 sequences; its ten largest clones have just over 2.5%.

The clonotype was recovered from a human donor with ulcerative colitis or Crohn's disease, or a healthy co-twin of an affected twin (not recorded which). The chain joins TRBV5-1 to TRBJ1-1; the D call of TRBD1 rests on TCRdb alone, since no DNA is present to check it. Sequences were obtained from blood. The CDR3 reads CASSLVWGATTEAFF.